This T cell receptor (beta chain) came from a study of shared clonotypes between healthy human individuals. Overall study context: Used for every donor were three CD4 naive, three CD4 memory, two CD8 naive and one CD8 memory plate. Study outcomes and limitations: Of the naive CD4 clonotypes, approximately 5% were shared across a few donors. Clonotype sharing among donors was thought likely to change with sequencing depth.

Germline V CDR1 and CDR2: MNHEY, SMNVEV (reference sequence). With 6 bases clipped from V and 2 bases from J, the junction kept 7 bases outside the gene matches. The CDR3 is 16 residues long. Sequencing used immunoSEQ multiplex PCR; TCRdb keeps in-frame clones, though not all of them. The table lists approximately 2,000,000 clones, 93% of them singletons. Terminally differentiated effector memory CD45RA+ cells were left out of the naive CD8 fraction, which was CD45RO-negative and positively selected for CCR7. Remarks on this clone: Its target is not known.

This clonotype was sampled from a man aged 18 to 29 in good health. Some clones in this sample may be carry-over from other donors' samples. The chain joins TRBV27 to TRBJ2-4; 10 bases line up with TRBD1. Sequencing was carried out using naive CD8+ T cells from PBMCs. CDR3 loop: CASSGRDRGPKNIQYF. CDR3 DNA: TGTGCCAGCAGCGGTAGGGACAGGGGTCCCAAAAACATTCAGTACTTC.